Included here is one T cell receptor beta chain sequence, with context. This sample was included in a study of CD8+ T cells in alopecia areata. At the level of the study: Treated patients were given oral tofacitinib, which was dosed at 5 to 10 mg twice daily.

V dropped 3 bases and J dropped 9 bases, with 12 bases sitting between them. The CDR3 is 12 residues long. Germline lookup yields CDR1 MDHEN and CDR2 SYDVKM. Investigators isolated RNA and reverse transcribed it into cDNA to act as the sequencing template. TCRdb's table, derived via immunoSEQ multiplex PCR, lists solely in-frame clones and lacks some. Of some 20,000 clones listed, around 66% were seen once; the top ten hold more than 6%. It was from alopecia areata patients that lesional scalp punch biopsies and peripheral blood were collected. The TCR sequence derives from a human donor with alopecia areata. The chain employs TRBV28 and TRBJ2-7, with D tentatively TRBD2 (6 bases). Sequencing used skin, obtained at week 0. The CDR3 nucleotides read TGTGCCAGCAGTTTCGGGGGAGTGGGGCAGTACTTC. This encodes CASSFGGVGQYF. Based on the CDR3 plus reference TRBV28 and TRBJ2-7, the full variable domain is DVKVTQSSRYLVKRTGEKVFLECVQDMDHENMFWYRQDPGLGLRLIYFSYDVKMKEKGDIPEGYSVSREKKERFSLILESASTNQTSMYLCASSFGGVGQYFGPGTRLTVT.